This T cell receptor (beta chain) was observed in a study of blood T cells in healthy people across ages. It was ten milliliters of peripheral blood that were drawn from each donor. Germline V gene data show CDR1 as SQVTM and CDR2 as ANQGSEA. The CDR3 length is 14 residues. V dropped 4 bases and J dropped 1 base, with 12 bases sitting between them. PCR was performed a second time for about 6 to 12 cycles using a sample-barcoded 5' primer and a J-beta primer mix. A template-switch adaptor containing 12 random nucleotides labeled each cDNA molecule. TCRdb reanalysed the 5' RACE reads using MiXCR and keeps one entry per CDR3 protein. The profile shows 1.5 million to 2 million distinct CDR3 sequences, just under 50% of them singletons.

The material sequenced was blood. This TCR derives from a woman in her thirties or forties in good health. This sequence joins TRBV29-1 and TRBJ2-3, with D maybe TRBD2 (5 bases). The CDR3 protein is CSVVGGIRTDTQYF. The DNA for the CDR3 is TGCAGCGTTGTTGGAGGCATTCGCACAGATACGCAGTATTTT.